The 32 T cell receptor beta chains below were found in one sample sequenced in a study of T cell clonotyping in hematopoietic cell transplantation. The repertoire was sequenced with immunoSEQ multiplex PCR; TCRdb's copy has only in-frame clones and lacks some. This sample has tens of thousands of clones; about 93% occur once, and the top ten carry approximately 2.1%. Time point in this sample: recipient sample about 28 days before transplant, after cytoreduction. Sample: peripheral blood mononuclear cells, taken before stem cell transplant. These receptors came from a man in his forties or fifties with acute myeloid leukemia. Some clones in this sample may be carry-over from other donors' samples.

This chain links TRBV5-1 with TRBJ2-6; 12 bases fit TRBD1. The V gene's germline CDR1 is SGHRS and CDR2 YFSETQ. The V gene end was trimmed by 0 bases and the J gene end by 4 bases; junction bases not matched to a gene: 5. The CDR3 extends over 18 amino acids. The CDR3 DNA reads as TGCGCCAGCAGCTTGGATGGGACAGGGGGCACAGGGGCCAACGTCCTGACTTTC. Protein product: CASSLDGTGGTGANVLTF.

The genes are TRBV11-3 and TRBJ2-3, with D possibly matching TRBD2 (6 bases). CDR1 is SGHNT, CDR2 YENEEA, per germline. This CDR3 spans 15 amino acids. V lost 5 bases and J 10 bases, leaving 22 bases between the germline ends. The chain's CDR3 is CASSPRAPPSEAQYF. The CDR3 DNA reads as TGTGCCAGCAGCCCTAGAGCCCCCCCTAGCGAGGCGCAGTATTTT.

This sequence joins TRBV11-2 and TRBJ1-2; 8 bases are a match to TRBD1. The CDR3 is 14 residues long. Germline values: CDR1 SGHAT, CDR2 FQNNGV. J gave up 4 bases and V 3 bases, and 4 bases lay outside the gene matches. CDR3 DNA sequence: TGTGCCAGCAGCTTGAGGGACAGGTCCTATGGCTACACCTTC. It codes for CASSLRDRSYGYTF.

This chain joins TRBV6-6 and TRBJ1-2; D ambiguous. The CDR3 is 14 amino acids. V was clipped by 6 bases and J by 5 bases, with 16 bases between them. The germline V gene has CDR1 MNHNY and CDR2 SVGAGI (reference sequence). The CDR3 nucleotides are TGTGCCAGCAGCAGGCCCAGGCAGAGATATGGCTACACCTTC. It codes for CASSRPRQRYGYTF.

The CDR3 DNA is TGTGCCAGCAGACTATCGGGGGGGATCGATTCACCCCTCCACTTT. It specifies CASRLSGGIDSPLHF. The rearrangement joins TRBV6-4 to TRBJ1-6; possibly TRBD1 for D (5 bases). The germline V and J ends were trimmed by 6 bases and 8 bases, with 17 bases remaining between them. Germline V lookup: CDR1 MRHNA, CDR2 SNTAGT. The CDR3 is made up of 15 amino acids.

This clone was recorded only once. The chain uses TRBV6-5 and TRBJ2-7; unclear D gene. From germline, CDR1 is MNHEY and CDR2 SVGAGI. There are 15 residues in the CDR3. The V end lost 6 bases, the J end lost 0 bases, and 15 bases lay between the germline ends. CDR3 bases: TGTGCCAGCAGATTGCGCCAGACCCTCTCCTACGAGCAGTACTTC. It codes for CASRLRQTLSYEQYF.

The chain joins TRBV6-5 to TRBJ2-3; 7 bases match TRBD2. The CDR3 runs 14 residues. Trimming cost V 4 bases and J 4 bases; bases outside gene matches: 5. Germline V gene sequence: CDR1 MNHEY, CDR2 SVGAGI. The CDR3: CASSSRLASDTQYF. In DNA, the CDR3 is TGTGCCAGCAGTTCCCGACTAGCCTCAGATACGCAGTATTTT.

The sample holds a few counts of this clone. This chain connects TRBV7-2 to TRBJ1-1; D is unresolved. V lost 5 bases and J lost 12, with 16 bases in between. The V gene's germline CDR1 is SGHTA and CDR2 FQGNSA. The CDR3 is 12 amino acids. Written as DNA, the CDR3 is TGTGCCAGCAGCCCTCCTAGAGGGCTGTCTTTCTTT. Amino acid sequence: CASSPPRGLSFF.

Turning to this clone: Sequence at one end of the junction differs from germline and may be a read error. The CDR3 DNA is TGTGCCAGCAGCCCCGACTGGACTAGCGTGGACTTC. Protein product: CASSPDWTSVDF. The rearrangement uses TRBV7-9 and TRBJ2-7; TRBD2 agrees at 9 bases. This CDR3 comprises 12 residues. Germline assignment: CDR1 SEHNR and CDR2 FQNEAQ (reference sequence).

This chain uses TRBV28 with TRBJ2-2, with D maybe TRBD2 (7 bases). Trimming shortened V by 9 bases and J by 2 bases, and 16 bases separated the two germline ends. This CDR3 region has 15 residues. The germline CDR1 and CDR2 sequences are MDHEN and SYDVKM. CDR3 sequence (DNA): TGTGCCAGTAGGGAGGGACACTTTAACACCGGGGAGCTGTTTTTT. It yields the protein CASREGHFNTGELFF.

This clone has just one count. This chain connects TRBV5-1 to TRBJ2-5; D unclear. CDR3 size: 14 residues. V shed 0 bases and J shed 3 bases, with 9 bases lying between them. The germline V gene encodes CDR1 SGHRS and CDR2 YFSETQ. The chain's CDR3 is CASSLGAGKETQYF. CDR3 nucleotide sequence: TGCGCCAGCAGCTTGGGGGCAGGTAAAGAGACCCAGTACTTC. Full variable domain (rest looked up from reference TRBV5-1 and TRBJ2-5): KAGVTQTPRYLIKTRGQQVTLSCSPISGHRSVSWYQQTPGQGLQFLFEYFSETQRNKGNFPGRFSGRQFSNSRSEMNVSTLELGDSALYLCASSLGAGKETQYFGPGTRLLVL.

The V and J genes are TRBV5-1 and TRBJ2-1; possibly TRBD1 for D (6 bases). The V end was cut by 0 bases, the J end by 8 bases, with 12 bases between. Germline CDR1 is SGHRS and CDR2 is YFSETQ. This CDR3 contains 14 residues. CDR3 DNA sequence: TGCGCCAGCAGCTTGGATCAGGGGATATATGAGCAGTTCTTC. Its translation: CASSLDQGIYEQFF. Full variable domain (rest looked up from reference TRBV5-1 and TRBJ2-1): KAGVTQTPRYLIKTRGQQVTLSCSPISGHRSVSWYQQTPGQGLQFLFEYFSETQRNKGNFPGRFSGRQFSNSRSEMNVSTLELGDSALYLCASSLDQGIYEQFFGPGTRLTVL.

This chain connects TRBV9 to TRBJ2-2; no reliable D call. V lost 0 bases to trimming and J lost 3 bases, with 3 bases between them. CDR1 is SGDLS, CDR2 YYNGEE, per germline. The CDR3 runs 13 residues. The CDR3 DNA sequence: TGTGCCAGCAGCGTAGGGGACACCGGGGAGCTGTTTTTT. Its translation is CASSVGDTGELFF. Using reference TRBV9 and TRBJ2-2 for the parts outside the CDR3, the full variable domain is DSGVTQTPKHLITATGQRVTLRCSPRSGDLSVYWYQQSLDQGLQFLIQYYNGEERAKGNILERFSAQQFPDLHSELNLSSLELGDSALYFCASSVGDTGELFFGEGSRLTVL.

The rearrangement uses TRBV7-8 and TRBJ2-7; 11 bases are shared with TRBD2. With 10 bases clipped from V and 3 bases from J, the junction kept 5 bases outside the gene matches. Per the germline V gene, CDR1 is SGHVS and CDR2 is FQNEAQ. This CDR3 has 13 residues. CDR3 loop: CATAGTSGYEQYF. The CDR3 coding sequence is TGTGCCACCGCCGGGACTAGCGGCTACGAGCAGTACTTC.

The chain combines TRBV28 with TRBJ2-1, with 9 nucleotides matching TRBD2. The V gene's germline CDR1 is MDHEN and CDR2 SYDVKM. The CDR3 extends over 16 amino acids. Trimming cost V 0 bases and J 4 bases; bases outside gene matches: 4. This chain's CDR3 is CASSLWASGTYNEQFF. The CDR3 DNA is TGTGCCAGCAGTTTATGGGCTAGCGGGACTTACAATGAGCAGTTCTTC.

V gene TRBV5-4 combines with J gene TRBJ1-2, with 11 bases matching TRBD1. The CDR3 spans 14 residues. From germline, CDR1 is SGHNT and CDR2 YYREEE (reference sequence). The ends lost 4 bases at V and 4 bases at J; junction bases unmatched: 3. CDR3 coding DNA: TGTGCCAGCAGCCCGGACAGGGGGCTCTATGGCTACACCTTC. It codes for CASSPDRGLYGYTF.

V usage is TRBV7-2 and J usage is TRBJ2-7, with D uncertain. The CDR3 covers 14 residues. Between the trimmed V and J ends, which lost 1 base and 0 bases, there was a span of 7 bases. CDR1 is SGHTA and CDR2 is FQGNSA in the germline V gene. CDR3 nucleotides: TGTGCCAGCAGCTTAGGAGTTAGCTCCTACGAGCAGTACTTC. Its translation: CASSLGVSSYEQYF. Full variable domain (outside the CDR3, taken from reference TRBV7-2 and TRBJ2-7): GAGVSQSPSNKVTEKGKDVELRCDPISGHTALYWYRQSLGQGLEFLIYFQGNSAPDKSGLPSDRFSAERTGGSVSTLTIQRTQQEDSAVYLCASSLGVSSYEQYFGPGTRLTVT.

Only one count was recorded for this clone. Other DNA sequences in the same sample also yield this CDR3. The CDR3, as DNA: TGCGCCAGCAGCTCCGACGGCTTGAACACTGAAGCTTTCTTT. Protein: CASSSDGLNTEAFF. The genes are TRBV5-1 and TRBJ1-1; D call uncertain. Deletions cut 3 bases from V and 0 bases from J, with 9 bases between. This CDR3 comprises 14 residues. Germline CDR1 and CDR2: SGHRS and YFSETQ.

The chain combines TRBV2 with TRBJ2-1, with D possibly being TRBD2 (6 bases). From germline, CDR1 is SNHLY and CDR2 FYNNEI. This CDR3 region has 14 residues. V was clipped by 5 bases and J by 7 bases, with 15 bases between them. The chain's CDR3 is CASSRDGGWNEQFF. The CDR3 region has the DNA TGTGCCAGCAGTCGGGACGGAGGGTGGAATGAGCAGTTCTTC.

The CDR3 sequence: CASSEINGGAGLYGYTF. The CDR3 DNA is TGTGCCAGCAGCGAAATCAACGGGGGAGCGGGACTCTATGGCTACACCTTC. This chain joins TRBV9 and TRBJ1-2; possible D gene TRBD1, 5 bases. Looked up from germline, CDR1 is SGDLS and CDR2 is YYNGEE. This CDR3 has 17 residues. V was pared by 3 bases and J by 4 bases, with 22 bases between.

This chain connects TRBV27 to TRBJ2-7; D is perhaps TRBD1 (5 bases). V shed 4 bases and J shed 1 base, with 11 bases lying between them. This CDR3 region has 14 residues. Germline V gene data show CDR1 as MNHEY and CDR2 as SMNVEV (reference sequence). The CDR3 region has the DNA TGTGCCAGCAGTTCAACGACAGAATCCTACGAGCAGTACTTC. It yields the protein CASSSTTESYEQYF.

The gene calls are TRBV27 and TRBJ1-1; the D gene is possibly TRBD1 (5 bases). The V and J ends lost 3 bases and 6 bases respectively, with 23 bases between them. Germline V gene data show CDR1 as MNHEY and CDR2 as SMNVEV (reference sequence). The CDR3 has 17 amino acids. CDR3 bases: TGTGCCAGCAGTTTTCTCGGGGGAGAGGGGCTAGACCCTGAAGCTTTCTTT. Amino acid sequence: CASSFLGGEGLDPEAFF.

CDR3 loop: CASSWIGNTIYF. The CDR3 DNA sequence: TGTGCCAGCAGTTGGATTGGAAACACCATATATTTT. This chain joins TRBV28 and TRBJ1-3; no clear D. CDR1 and CDR2 (germline): MDHEN, SYDVKM. The CDR3 has 12 residues. V lost 4 bases and J 3 bases, leaving 4 bases between the germline ends.

The chain links TRBV7-2 to TRBJ1-2; D is undetermined. The CDR3 has 13 residues. V gave up 5 bases and J gave up 2 bases, with 9 bases separating them. CDR1 SGHTA and CDR2 FQGNSA come from the germline V gene. This CDR3 reads CASSPYTNYGYTF. In nucleotides, the CDR3 is TGTGCCAGCAGCCCTTACACGAACTATGGCTACACCTTC.

This rearrangement joins TRBV7-2 to TRBJ2-3; 10 bases are a match to TRBD1. CDR1 is SGHTA and CDR2 is FQGNSA in the germline V gene. Germline trimming cut 1 base from V and 6 bases from J; bases unmatched to any gene: 10. This CDR3 comprises 17 residues. This CDR3 reads CASSLVLRTGGEDTQYF. The CDR3, as DNA: TGTGCCAGCAGCTTAGTACTACGGACAGGGGGGGAGGATACGCAGTATTTT.

This clone was counted once. The rearrangement uses TRBV4-3 and TRBJ2-1; 7 bases match TRBD1. The CDR3 consists of 14 residues. Unmatched junction bases numbered 7, after V lost 3 bases and J lost 8 bases. Germline V gives CDR1 LGHNA, CDR2 YSLEER. The CDR3 coding sequence is TGCGCCAGCAGCCATCTAACAGGGGCCCATGAGCAGTTCTTC. Translating it yields CASSHLTGAHEQFF.

The V and J genes are TRBV28 and TRBJ2-7; 13 nucleotides match TRBD2. With 7 bases clipped from V and 3 bases from J, the junction kept 6 bases outside the gene matches. Germline values: CDR1 MDHEN, CDR2 SYDVKM. The CDR3 is 15 residues long. CDR3 amino acids: CASTRTSGSNYEQYF. In nucleotides, the CDR3 is TGTGCCAGCACCCGGACTAGCGGGAGTAACTACGAGCAGTACTTC.

The V call is TRBV27, the J call TRBJ1-2; 8 positions agree with TRBD1. V lost 3 bases, J lost 5 bases, and 2 bases stayed unmatched. Germline CDR1 reads MNHEY; CDR2 reads SMNVEV (reference sequence). The CDR3 consists of 13 residues. CDR3 residues: CASSFRTGYGYTF. As DNA, the CDR3 is TGTGCCAGCAGTTTTAGGACAGGGTATGGCTACACCTTC.

Note on this clone: Distinct nucleotide sequences in the sample also encode this CDR3. J is TRBJ2-7 and V is TRBV2; TRBD1 matches at 7 bases. This CDR3 comprises 13 residues. The germline V gene has CDR1 SNHLY and CDR2 FYNNEI. V was clipped by 6 bases and J by 2 bases; unmatched bases: 4. Written as DNA, the CDR3 is TGTGCCAGCAGCCGGACAGGAGCCTACGAGCAGTACTTC. This translates into CASSRTGAYEQYF.

V usage is TRBV2 and J usage is TRBJ2-5; 10 nucleotides align to TRBD2. Per germline, CDR1 SNHLY and CDR2 FYNNEI. CDR3 size: 13 residues. V lost 5 bases, J lost 5 bases, and 2 bases stayed unmatched. The CDR3 sequence: CASSFSGRETQYF. DNA for the CDR3: TGTGCCAGCAGTTTTAGCGGGAGGGAGACCCAGTACTTC.

This clone was detected only once. This chain connects TRBV5-6 to TRBJ2-7; tentatively, D is TRBD2 (6 bases). V lost 2 bases and J 1 base, leaving 13 bases between the germline ends. CDR1 and CDR2 (germline): SGHDT, YYEEEE. The CDR3 has 15 amino acids. The CDR3: CASSFGGRGSYEQYF. CDR3 sequence (DNA): TGTGCCAGCAGCTTTGGGGGGAGAGGGTCCTACGAGCAGTACTTC.

The chain is built from TRBV7-9 and TRBJ1-2; D might be TRBD1 (5 bases). CDR1 and CDR2 (germline): SEHNR, FQNEAQ (reference sequence). The CDR3 loop spans 12 amino acids. Trimming took 6 bases from V and 7 from J, leaving 12 bases between them. CDR3 nucleotides: TGTGCCAGCAGTCTCCGGGACGGTGGCTACACCTTC. Amino acid sequence: CASSLRDGGYTF.